What follows describes a single T cell receptor beta chain. Profiled with immunoSEQ multiplex PCR; TCRdb holds only in-frame clones, not every one. The sample shows about 130,000 clones, 85% of them seen only once. The data stem from a study of blood T cell repertoires in COVID-19. About the research overall: COVID-19 samples, acute and convalescent, were from the United States, Italy and Spain.

This sequence originates from a man of 80 years or more with active or convalescent COVID-19. The sequencing input was peripheral blood.

The CDR3 is CASTPIGGANTEAFF. The DNA of the CDR3 is TGTGCCAGCACCCCTATCGGGGGAGCGAACACTGAAGCTTTCTTT. The V and J genes are TRBV6-2 or TRBV6-3 and TRBJ1-1; possible D gene TRBD1, 5 bases. There are 15 residues in the CDR3. In germline, CDR1 is MNHEY, CDR2 SVGEGT. V was pared by 7 bases and J by 1 base, with 16 bases between.